The rows below give T cell receptor beta chains drawn from one sample of a study of follicular helper T cells after annual influenza vaccination. The repertoire was sequenced with immunoSEQ multiplex PCR; TCRdb's copy has only in-frame clones and lacks some. The sample lists 7,500 to 10,000 clones; around four fifths were seen once. The sequencing used CXCR5+ CD38- circulating T follicular helper cells from blood, collected on the day of influenza vaccination. These receptors came from an adult who received the influenza vaccine. CDR3s include the opening cysteine and the closing phenylalanine or tryptophan. The order of the fields is clone size, V gene, J gene, D gene, CDR3 protein, CDR3 DNA. A D gene is named only where the DNA matches it firmly. Only some rows state a clone size, as once, few, many or a class for expanded clones.

clone_size: -
v_call: TRBV11-2
j_call: TRBJ2-2
d_call: -
cdr3_aa: CASSLQGNTGELFF
cdr3_nt: TGTGCCAGCAGCTTACAGGGGAACACCGGGGAGCTGTTTTTT

clone_size: -
v_call: TRBV5-5
j_call: TRBJ2-5
d_call: -
cdr3_aa: CASSFGPPAEETQYF
cdr3_nt: TGTGCCAGCAGCTTTGGGCCCCCGGCGGAAGAGACCCAGTACTTC

clone_size: -
v_call: TRBV27
j_call: TRBJ1-1
d_call: TRBD1
cdr3_aa: CASSRGGNTEAFF
cdr3_nt: TGTGCCAGCAGCAGGGGGGGGAACACTGAAGCTTTCTTT

clone_size: -
v_call: TRBV7-9
j_call: TRBJ2-5
d_call: TRBD2
cdr3_aa: CASSPGTSGRQETQYF
cdr3_nt: TGTGCCAGCAGCCCCGGGACTAGCGGGAGACAAGAGACCCAGTACTTC

clone_size: -
v_call: TRBV28
j_call: TRBJ1-2
d_call: TRBD1
cdr3_aa: CASAQGGFPDGGYTF
cdr3_nt: TGTGCCAGCGCCCAGGGGGGCTTCCCGGACGGGGGCTACACCTTC

clone_size: -
v_call: TRBV6-1
j_call: TRBJ1-4
d_call: TRBD1
cdr3_aa: CASSEAGGRANEKLFF
cdr3_nt: TGTGCCAGCAGTGAAGCAGGGGGCAGGGCTAATGAAAAACTGTTTTTT

clone_size: -
v_call: TRBV29-1
j_call: TRBJ2-7
d_call: -
cdr3_aa: CSVGGPLNDEQYF
cdr3_nt: TGCAGCGTTGGGGGACCACTAAACGACGAGCAGTACTTC

clone_size: few
v_call: TRBV5-4
j_call: TRBJ1-2
d_call: -
cdr3_aa: CASSLDPVSNYGYTF
cdr3_nt: TGTGCCAGCAGCTTGGATCCGGTTTCTAACTATGGCTACACCTTC

clone_size: -
v_call: TRBV16
j_call: TRBJ2-7
d_call: -
cdr3_aa: CASSLRTDYYEQYF
cdr3_nt: TGTGCCAGCAGCCTTCGGACAGATTACTACGAGCAGTACTTC

clone_size: few
v_call: TRBV28
j_call: TRBJ1-5
d_call: -
cdr3_aa: CASGRNSNQPQHF
cdr3_nt: TGTGCCAGCGGGAGGAATAGCAATCAGCCCCAGCATTTT

clone_size: -
v_call: TRBV7-2
j_call: TRBJ2-1
d_call: -
cdr3_aa: CASSNSNEQFF
cdr3_nt: TGTGCCAGCAGCAACAGCAATGAGCAGTTCTTC

clone_size: once
v_call: TRBV28
j_call: TRBJ2-7
d_call: TRBD1
cdr3_aa: CASRGQGLDEQYF
cdr3_nt: TGTGCCAGCAGGGGACAGGGGCTAGACGAGCAGTACTTC

clone_size: -
v_call: TRBV29-1
j_call: TRBJ2-1
d_call: TRBD2
cdr3_aa: CSASTSGGLNEQFF
cdr3_nt: TGCAGCGCCTCGACTAGCGGGGGATTAAATGAGCAGTTCTTC

clone_size: -
v_call: TRBV7-2
j_call: TRBJ2-1
d_call: TRBD1
cdr3_aa: CASSKEGQGYNEQFF
cdr3_nt: TGTGCCAGCAGCAAAGAGGGACAGGGGTACAATGAGCAGTTCTTC

clone_size: -
v_call: TRBV6-5
j_call: TRBJ1-5
d_call: TRBD1
cdr3_aa: CASSLQGAIDQPQHF
cdr3_nt: TGTGCCAGCAGTCTACAGGGGGCAATCGATCAGCCCCAGCATTTT

clone_size: -
v_call: TRBV28
j_call: TRBJ1-5
d_call: -
cdr3_aa: CASISIGGPNQPQHF
cdr3_nt: TGTGCCAGCATCTCCATCGGGGGCCCCAATCAGCCCCAGCATTTT

clone_size: -
v_call: TRBV5-1
j_call: TRBJ1-6
d_call: -
cdr3_aa: CASSLGQGNSPLHF
cdr3_nt: TGCGCCAGCAGCTTGGGTCAGGGTAACTCACCCCTCCACTTT

clone_size: -
v_call: TRBV4-1
j_call: TRBJ1-2
d_call: TRBD1
cdr3_aa: CASSQLAGQGGNYGYTF
cdr3_nt: TGCGCCAGCAGCCAACTCGCGGGACAGGGGGGTAACTATGGCTACACCTTC

clone_size: -
v_call: TRBV2
j_call: TRBJ2-1
d_call: -
cdr3_aa: CASSFPNEQFF
cdr3_nt: TGTGCCAGCAGTTTTCCCAATGAGCAGTTCTTC

clone_size: -
v_call: TRBV5-1
j_call: TRBJ1-1
d_call: -
cdr3_aa: CASSLAANTEAFF
cdr3_nt: TGCGCCAGCAGCTTGGCAGCGAACACTGAAGCTTTCTTT

clone_size: -
v_call: TRBV4-1
j_call: TRBJ1-4
d_call: -
cdr3_aa: CASSQDPNVGQKLFF
cdr3_nt: TGCGCCAGCAGCCAAGATCCGAACGTCGGTCAAAAACTGTTTTTT

clone_size: -
v_call: TRBV7-2
j_call: TRBJ2-3
d_call: -
cdr3_aa: CASSLADTQYF
cdr3_nt: TGTGCCAGCAGCTTAGCCGATACGCAGTATTTT

clone_size: -
v_call: TRBV5-1
j_call: TRBJ1-4
d_call: -
cdr3_aa: CASSPGGRLTTNEKLFF
cdr3_nt: TGCGCCAGCAGCCCTGGGGGCAGGTTAACAACTAATGAAAAACTGTTTTTT

clone_size: -
v_call: TRBV9
j_call: TRBJ2-5
d_call: TRBD2
cdr3_aa: CASSPQLAGGRETQYF
cdr3_nt: TGTGCCAGCAGCCCCCAACTAGCGGGAGGGAGAGAGACCCAGTACTTC

clone_size: -
v_call: TRBV7-2
j_call: TRBJ1-1
d_call: -
cdr3_aa: CASSLAMAEEAFF
cdr3_nt: TGTGCCAGCAGCTTAGCGATGGCCGAGGAAGCTTTCTTT

clone_size: -
v_call: TRBV27
j_call: TRBJ2-7
d_call: -
cdr3_aa: CASSPQSGTEQYF
cdr3_nt: TGTGCCAGCAGTCCACAGTCGGGGACCGAGCAGTACTTC

clone_size: -
v_call: TRBV27
j_call: TRBJ1-4
d_call: TRBD1
cdr3_aa: CASSPRDRASTNEKLFF
cdr3_nt: TGTGCCAGCAGTCCGAGGGACAGGGCCTCAACTAATGAAAAACTGTTTTTT

clone_size: -
v_call: TRBV10-2
j_call: TRBJ1-1
d_call: -
cdr3_aa: CASRGGAVSMTTEAFF
cdr3_nt: TGCGCCAGCAGGGGGGGGGCGGTCAGCATGACCACTGAAGCTTTCTTT

clone_size: -
v_call: TRBV5-1
j_call: TRBJ1-6
d_call: -
cdr3_aa: CASSLAVGPLDSPLHF
cdr3_nt: TGCGCCAGCAGCTTGGCCGTAGGCCCCTTGGATTCACCCCTCCACTTT

clone_size: few
v_call: TRBV10-1
j_call: TRBJ1-1
d_call: TRBD1
cdr3_aa: CASSERSGGLNTEAFF
cdr3_nt: TGCGCCAGCAGTGAGCGGTCAGGGGGTCTGAACACTGAAGCTTTCTTT

clone_size: -
v_call: TRBV29-1
j_call: TRBJ2-5
d_call: -
cdr3_aa: CSVGGVQETQYF
cdr3_nt: TGCAGCGTTGGAGGGGTCCAAGAGACCCAGTACTTC

clone_size: -
v_call: TRBV30
j_call: TRBJ2-3
d_call: -
cdr3_aa: CAWSSPGGDTQYF
cdr3_nt: TGTGCCTGGAGTTCCCCTGGTGGGGATACGCAGTATTTT

clone_size: -
v_call: TRBV6-5
j_call: TRBJ2-3
d_call: -
cdr3_aa: CASSSRVSDTQYF
cdr3_nt: TGTGCCAGCAGTTCGAGGGTATCAGATACGCAGTATTTT